This T cell receptor beta chain was captured by sequencing in a study of T cells in Graves' hyperthyroidism and ophthalmopathy. RNA transcripts were the template for amplifying TCR beta CDR3 regions. The TCR CDR3 was amplified in a first-round RT-PCR using the HTBI primer set. Via MiXCR, TCRdb re-called the multiplex PCR reads, giving one row per CDR3 protein. This table has about 590,000 distinct CDR3 sequences, 15% to 18% appearing once. This clonotype was recorded at least ten times. The antigen is not known. Study-wide points: A median about 6.5 months before onset, the model predicted ophthalmopathy.

Germline CDR1 is ENHRY and CDR2 is SYGVKD. The CDR3 loop spans 14 amino acids. V gave up 8 bases and J gave up 0 bases; unmatched junction bases: 4. The sample was blood. This receptor was taken from a woman between 25 and 40 years old with Graves' hyperthyroidism. This chain joins TRBV10-3 and TRBJ2-1; 7 bases map to TRBD2. The CDR3 spells CAIAGGGSYNEQFF. CDR3 bases: TGTGCCATCGCGGGCGGGGGCTCCTACAATGAGCAGTTCTTC.